These 24 T cell receptor beta chains were sequenced from one sample in a study of shared clonotypes between healthy human individuals. CD45RO-negative, CCR7-positively selected cells formed the naive CD8 fraction, excluding terminally differentiated effector memory CD45RA+ cells. Only in-frame clones appear in the TCRdb table, and some are missing; sequencing was by immunoSEQ multiplex PCR. The sample includes about 820,000 clones, roughly 92% seen only once; the top ten take 24%. The sequencing input was naive CD8+ T cells sorted from blood. These receptors originate from a man between 25 and 39 years old in good health.

This sequence joins TRBV7-9 and TRBJ2-7, with D possibly TRBD1 on 6 matching bases. Trimming took 8 bases from V and 2 from J, leaving 13 bases between them. This CDR3 has 13 residues. CDR1 SEHNR and CDR2 FQNEAQ come from the germline V gene (reference sequence). CDR3 DNA: TGTGCCAGCCGGGGCCAGGGGACCTACGAGCAGTACTTC. As protein: CASRGQGTYEQYF.

This chain uses TRBV29-1 with TRBJ2-3; D possibly corresponds to TRBD2 (6 bases). The V end lost 1 base, the J end lost 0 bases, and 8 bases lay between the germline ends. Germline values: CDR1 SQVTM, CDR2 ANQGSEA. The CDR3 length is 14 residues. CDR3 nucleotide sequence: TGCAGCGTTGAAGGCCTAGCGAGCACAGATACGCAGTATTTT. Its translation: CSVEGLASTDTQYF.

The V gene is TRBV11-3, the J gene TRBJ2-3, with D unresolved. Germline CDR1 and CDR2: SGHNT and YENEEA. This CDR3 has 12 residues. The V gene lost 3 bases and the J gene lost 1 base, with 2 bases spanning the gap. This chain's CDR3 is CASSFRTDTQYF. CDR3 nucleotide sequence: TGTGCCAGCAGCTTTCGCACAGATACGCAGTATTTT.

The chain links TRBV7-9 to TRBJ1-2; unclear D gene. Germline assignment: CDR1 SEHNR and CDR2 FQNEAQ (reference sequence). Trimming pared 0 bases from V and 0 bases from J, leaving 8 bases between. CDR3 size: 15 residues. For the CDR3, the DNA is TGTGCCAGCAGCTTAGCGCGGGCTCCTAACTATGGCTACACCTTC. It is translated as CASSLARAPNYGYTF. The entire variable domain, with the rest obtained from reference TRBV7-9 and TRBJ1-2, is as follows: DTGVSQNPRHKITKRGQNVTFRCDPISEHNRLYWYRQTLGQGPEFLTYFQNEAQLEKSRLLSDRFSAERPKGSFSTLEIQRTEQGDSAMYLCASSLARAPNYGYTFGSGTRLTVV.

CDR3 residues: CASSLGRNQETQYF. Written as DNA, the CDR3 is TGTGCCAGCAGCCTCGGACGGAATCAAGAGACCCAGTACTTC. The gene calls are TRBV7-8 and TRBJ2-5; the D is unclear. CDR3 length equals 14 residues. The germline V gene has CDR1 SGHVS and CDR2 FQNEAQ. Trimming pared 5 bases from V and 2 bases from J, leaving 12 bases between.

The chain is built from TRBV19 and TRBJ2-2, with 14 bases aligning to TRBD2. In germline, CDR1 is LNHDA, CDR2 SQIVND (reference sequence). Trimming removed 5 bases from V and 5 bases from J; junction bases left unmatched: 7. The CDR3 is 17 amino acids. DNA for the CDR3: TGTGCCAGTAGTGGGACTAGCGGGAGTTTTTTGACCGGGGAGCTGTTTTTT. Translation gives CASSGTSGSFLTGELFF.

In its sample, this clone was seen many times. The chain carries TRBV27 and TRBJ2-1; a weak D match, TRBD2 (6 bases). In germline, CDR1 is MNHEY, CDR2 SMNVEV (reference sequence). With 4 bases removed from V and 6 bases from J, the gap between germline ends came to 10 bases. CDR3 length equals 13 residues. For the CDR3, the DNA is TGTGCCAGCAGTTCCCTGGGGGGCAATGAGCAGTTCTTC. The encoded protein is CASSSLGGNEQFF.

This chain links TRBV19 with TRBJ2-7; D is ambiguous. This CDR3 comprises 13 residues. CDR1 and CDR2 (germline): LNHDA, SQIVND (reference sequence). Trimming stripped 3 bases from V and 1 base from J, with 7 bases between. DNA for the CDR3: TGTGCCAGTAGTATTCAGGAGTCCTACGAGCAGTACTTC. Its protein is CASSIQESYEQYF.

This rearrangement joins TRBV7-9 to TRBJ2-1; D remains unclear. The germline V and J ends were trimmed by 3 bases and 6 bases, with 6 bases remaining between them. Germline V gene sequence: CDR1 SEHNR, CDR2 FQNEAQ (reference sequence). The CDR3 is 12 residues long. The CDR3: CASSFLINEQFF. The CDR3 coding sequence is TGTGCCAGCAGCTTTCTCATCAATGAGCAGTTCTTC.

This rearrangement joins TRBV7-9 to TRBJ2-3; 9 nucleotides match TRBD2. The germline V gene encodes CDR1 SEHNR and CDR2 FQNEAQ (reference sequence). The V and J ends lost 5 bases and 0 bases, in that order; junction bases with no gene match: 9. The CDR3 runs 17 residues. CDR3 region: CASSGPISGRSTDTQYF. The CDR3 DNA follows: TGTGCCAGCAGCGGCCCCATAAGCGGGAGGAGCACAGATACGCAGTATTTT.

The V call is TRBV28, the J call TRBJ2-7, with D unclear. From germline, CDR1 is MDHEN and CDR2 SYDVKM. This CDR3 comprises 12 residues. The germline V and J ends were trimmed by 5 bases and 3 bases, with 8 bases remaining between them. For the CDR3, the DNA is TGTGCCAGCAGTGACCATAGCTACGAGCAGTACTTC. It specifies CASSDHSYEQYF.

The chain employs TRBV9 and TRBJ2-1, with D hard to call. This CDR3 has 15 residues. Germline CDR1 SGDLS, CDR2 YYNGEE. Trimming removed 3 bases from V and 2 bases from J, with 12 bases in between. CDR3 bases: TGTGCCAGCAGCGCCGGACGATCCCCCTACAATGAGCAGTTCTTC. The encoded protein is CASSAGRSPYNEQFF. Supplemented by reference TRBV9 and TRBJ2-1, the full variable domain reads DSGVTQTPKHLITATGQRVTLRCSPRSGDLSVYWYQQSLDQGLQFLIQYYNGEERAKGNILERFSAQQFPDLHSELNLSSLELGDSALYFCASSAGRSPYNEQFFGPGTRLTVL.

The CDR3 bases are TGTGCCAGCAGCGCCGGGACTAGCGGGCCACTCTACGAGCAGTACTTC. It codes for CASSAGTSGPLYEQYF. The chain links TRBV5-6 to TRBJ2-7; 12 bases are a match to TRBD2. V lost 4 bases and J lost 3; bases outside the gene matches: 8. CDR3 length: 16 residues. CDR1 is SGHDT, CDR2 YYEEEE, per germline.

The chain joins TRBV6-5 to TRBJ2-7; TRBD1 aligns across 10 bases. The V gene end was trimmed by 6 bases and the J gene end by 4 bases; junction bases not matched to a gene: 9. Germline V lookup: CDR1 MNHEY, CDR2 SVGAGI. The CDR3 contains 15 residues. The CDR3 sequence is CASRLSGTGVYEQYF. CDR3 sequence (DNA): TGTGCCAGCAGACTATCCGGGACAGGGGTATACGAGCAGTACTTC.

This chain connects TRBV10-2 to TRBJ2-6; no clear D gene. The CDR3 length is 16 residues. V gave up 6 bases and J gave up 2 bases, with 14 bases separating them. The germline gives CDR1 WSHSY, CDR2 SAAADI. CDR3 sequence (DNA): TGCGCCAGCAGAGGAGCCCCTCCGACTGGGGCCAACGTCCTGACTTTC. Its translation: CASRGAPPTGANVLTF.

The rearrangement uses TRBV11-2 and TRBJ2-7, with 9 positions matching TRBD2. Germline assignment: CDR1 SGHAT and CDR2 FQNNGV. The CDR3 spans 15 residues. J lost 6 bases, V lost 7 bases, and 13 bases had no gene match. Written as DNA, the CDR3 is TGTGCCAGCAACTTGACGGCGGGAGGGCCTGGCGAGCAGTACTTC. Translated, it gives CASNLTAGGPGEQYF.

This chain connects TRBV19 to TRBJ1-1; D is unclear. Germline CDR1 is LNHDA and CDR2 is SQIVND (reference sequence). The CDR3 spans 15 residues. Trimming removed 1 base from V and 1 base from J, with 10 bases in between. The DNA of the CDR3 is TGTGCCAGTAGTATAGCCCGTAAGGGGAACACTGAAGCTTTCTTT. It translates to CASSIARKGNTEAFF.

The V call is TRBV19, the J call TRBJ1-5; D is possibly TRBD1 (5 bases). V was shortened by 7 bases and J by 2 bases, with 9 bases between the two germline ends. Germline-derived CDR1 and CDR2 are LNHDA and SQIVND (reference sequence). The CDR3 covers 13 residues. This CDR3 reads CASMQGGNQPQHF. CDR3 nucleotide sequence: TGTGCCAGTATGCAGGGAGGCAATCAGCCCCAGCATTTT.

This clone has a single count. This chain connects TRBV5-1 to TRBJ2-7, with a weak D call TRBD2 (6 bases). The V end lost 3 bases, the J end lost 0 bases, and 10 bases lay between the germline ends. Germline CDR1 and CDR2: SGHRS and YFSETQ. This CDR3 comprises 14 residues. CDR3 coding DNA: TGCGCCAGCAGCTATAGCGGATCCTCCTACGAGCAGTACTTC. Translated, it gives CASSYSGSSYEQYF.

This chain joins TRBV10-2 and TRBJ2-7; no definite D call. CDR3 length equals 13 residues. Trimming took off 10 bases at V and 7 bases at J, with 20 bases between the two ends. CDR1 is WSHSY, CDR2 SAAADI, per germline. The CDR3 DNA follows: TGCGCCACCACCCCGTCGGCACTACGGGAGCAGTACTTC. Protein: CATTPSALREQYF.

Only a few counts were recorded for this clone. The genes are TRBV29-1 and TRBJ2-1, with TRBD2 matching 9 bases. The CDR3 has 15 amino acids. CDR1 is SQVTM, CDR2 ANQGSEA, per germline. V dropped 0 bases and J dropped 5; count of bases not matched to a gene: 5. CDR3 sequence: CSVEDMASGNNEQFF. The CDR3 DNA follows: TGCAGCGTTGAAGATATGGCTAGCGGGAACAATGAGCAGTTCTTC.

This sequence joins TRBV7-9 and TRBJ2-7; TRBD2 might be the D (6 bases). Germline CDR1 and CDR2: SEHNR and FQNEAQ (reference sequence). V was cut by 5 bases and J by 3 bases, with 17 bases left in between. The CDR3 loop spans 15 amino acids. The chain's CDR3 is CASSITTSADYEQYF. In nucleotides, the CDR3 is TGTGCCAGCAGCATCACGACTAGTGCCGACTACGAGCAGTACTTC.

This clone is a singleton in its sample. The chain carries TRBV6-5 and TRBJ2-1; TRBD2 matches 10 bases. CDR1 is MNHEY and CDR2 is SVGAGI in the germline V gene. V lost 4 bases to trimming and J lost 5 bases; unmatched junction nucleotides: 8. The CDR3 contains 16 residues. CDR3 sequence (DNA): TGTGCCAGCAGTTGGTTCGGGAGCGGGAGGGACAATGAGCAGTTCTTC. Its translation: CASSWFGSGRDNEQFF.

This clone was seen a handful of times. J is TRBJ2-1 and V is TRBV25-1, with D maybe TRBD2 (6 bases). V lost 3 bases to trimming and J lost 8 bases, with 26 bases between them. This CDR3 contains 18 residues. Germline V gene data show CDR1 as MGHDK and CDR2 as SYGVNS. The CDR3 sequence is CASSDKREEGRRLDEQFF. CDR3 sequence (DNA): TGTGCCAGCAGTGATAAAAGGGAGGAGGGACGGAGGCTTGATGAGCAGTTCTTC.